This T cell receptor beta chain was captured in a study of blood T cells in healthy people across ages. This CDR3 comprises 14 residues. V gave up 3 bases and J gave up 3 bases, with 11 bases separating them. The germline gives CDR1 SGHRS, CDR2 YFSETQ. This clonotype has a handful of counts. The second PCR ran roughly 6 to 11 cycles with a sample-barcoded 5' primer and J-beta primers. A single record per CDR3 protein comes from TCRdb applying MiXCR to the 5' RACE reads. The profile shows 790,000 or so distinct CDR3 sequences, approximately 60% of them singletons. The TCR comes from a man aged 35-49 years in good health. The chain links TRBV5-1 to TRBJ2-3; TRBD1 might be the D (6 bases). Sequencing was done on a sample of blood. The CDR3 DNA reads as TGCGCCAGCAGCTCCGGACAGACGACAGATACGCAGTATTTT. Translated: CASSSGQTTDTQYF. Based on the CDR3 plus reference TRBV5-1 and TRBJ2-3, the full variable domain is KAGVTQTPRYLIKTRGQQVTLSCSPISGHRSVSWYQQTPGQGLQFLFEYFSETQRNKGNFPGRFSGRQFSNSRSEMNVSTLELGDSALYLCASSSGQTTDTQYFGPGTRLTVL.